A selection of T cell receptor beta chains follows, all from one sample in a study of T cell repertoires in cytomegalovirus infection. TCRdb itself ran the reads through MiXCR, one entry per CDR3 protein. The sample records around 450,000 distinct CDR3 sequences, under 40% being singletons. Sequences were obtained from PBMCs. Receptors originate from a human donor in good health (CMV status not recorded). Some clones in this sample may be carry-over from other donors' samples. The CDR3 runs from the conserved cysteine through the conserved F or W. D genes are given only for firm matches. Where a row states a size, it is once, few, many or the class of an expanded clone; other rows omit it.

abundance: .; j_gene: TRBJ1-5; d_gene: .; v_gene: TRBV20-1; CDR3aa: CSARTLGDPSRDQPQHF; CDR3nt: TGCAGTGCTAGGACGCTGGGGGACCCGAGTAGGGATCAGCCCCAGCATTTT
abundance: .; j_gene: TRBJ1-2; d_gene: .; v_gene: TRBV5-4; CDR3aa: CASSDQGQPNYGYTF; CDR3nt: TGTGCCAGCAGCGACCAAGGACAGCCTAACTATGGCTACACCTTC
abundance: few; j_gene: TRBJ2-1; d_gene: .; v_gene: TRBV15; CDR3aa: CATLGPSYNEQFF; CDR3nt: TGTGCCACCCTTGGCCCGAGCTACAATGAGCAGTTCTTC
abundance: many; j_gene: TRBJ1-5; d_gene: TRBD1; v_gene: TRBV7-8; CDR3aa: CASSLGWTVGGHQPQHF; CDR3nt: TGTGCCAGCAGCTTAGGCTGGACTGTAGGGGGCCATCAGCCCCAGCATTTT
abundance: .; j_gene: TRBJ2-1; d_gene: TRBD2; v_gene: TRBV11-2; CDR3aa: CASSNSSGGPIQFF; CDR3nt: TGTGCCAGCAGCAATTCTAGCGGGGGGCCTATTCAGTTCTTC
abundance: few; j_gene: TRBJ2-1; d_gene: .; v_gene: TRBV19; CDR3aa: CASSMGETVYNEQFF; CDR3nt: TGTGCCAGTAGTATGGGGGAGACAGTCTACAATGAGCAGTTCTTC
abundance: .; j_gene: TRBJ2-3; d_gene: .; v_gene: TRBV7-9; CDR3aa: CASGGDTQYF; CDR3nt: TGTGCCAGCGGAGGAGATACGCAGTATTTT
abundance: many; j_gene: TRBJ1-1; d_gene: .; v_gene: TRBV7-6; CDR3aa: CASSLVWGNTEAFF; CDR3nt: TGTGCCAGCAGCTTAGTTTGGGGTAACACTGAAGCTTTCTTT
abundance: .; j_gene: TRBJ2-1; d_gene: .; v_gene: TRBV5-1; CDR3aa: CASSPGGDRVYNEQFF; CDR3nt: TGCGCCAGCAGCCCGGGGGGGGACAGGGTCTACAATGAGCAGTTCTTC
abundance: .; j_gene: TRBJ1-4; d_gene: .; v_gene: TRBV18; CDR3aa: CASSHPPWGKKLFF; CDR3nt: TGTGCCAGCTCACACCCCCCATGGGGAAAAAAACTGTTTTTT
abundance: .; j_gene: TRBJ2-7; d_gene: .; v_gene: TRBV6-1; CDR3aa: CASSSLRQDEQYF; CDR3nt: TGTGCCAGCAGTTCCTTGAGACAGGACGAGCAGTACTTC
abundance: many; j_gene: TRBJ2-3; d_gene: TRBD2; v_gene: TRBV28; CDR3aa: CASRSSGGVRGTDTQYF; CDR3nt: TGTGCCAGCAGAAGTTCGGGGGGGGTCCGGGGCACAGATACGCAGTATTTT
abundance: .; j_gene: TRBJ1-1; d_gene: .; v_gene: TRBV7-4; CDR3aa: CASSLAGSNTEALF; CDR3nt: TGTGCCAGCAGCTTAGCGGGCAGCAACACTGAAGCTTTGTTT
abundance: few; j_gene: TRBJ1-5; d_gene: .; v_gene: TRBV19; CDR3aa: CASSISGGLNQPQHF; CDR3nt: TGTGCCAGTAGTATATCCGGGGGGCTCAATCAGCCCCAGCATTTT
abundance: .; j_gene: TRBJ2-2; d_gene: .; v_gene: TRBV18; CDR3aa: CASSTSRQRNTGELFF; CDR3nt: TGTGCCAGCTCTACCAGCCGGCAGAGGAACACCGGGGAGCTGTTTTTT
abundance: .; j_gene: TRBJ2-7; d_gene: .; v_gene: TRBV5-3; CDR3aa: CASSLVGTHTYEQYF; CDR3nt: TGTGCCAGCAGCTTGGTTGGGACTCATACCTACGAGCAGTACTTC
abundance: .; j_gene: TRBJ2-3; d_gene: TRBD2; v_gene: TRBV20-1; CDR3aa: CSARRRGETRTDTQYF; CDR3nt: TGCAGTGCCAGGCGGCGGGGGGAAACAAGGACAGATACGCAGTATTTT
abundance: many; j_gene: TRBJ1-2; d_gene: .; v_gene: TRBV7-2; CDR3aa: CASSFDRANYGYTF; CDR3nt: TGTGCCAGCAGCTTTGACAGAGCTAACTATGGCTACACCTTC
abundance: many; j_gene: TRBJ1-1; d_gene: .; v_gene: TRBV7-2; CDR3aa: CASSLSRTEAFF; CDR3nt: TGTGCCAGCAGCTTATCCCGGACTGAAGCTTTCTTT
abundance: .; j_gene: TRBJ1-5; d_gene: TRBD1; v_gene: TRBV28; CDR3aa: CASSGGQGVGQPQHF; CDR3nt: TGTGCCAGCAGTGGGGGACAGGGGGTAGGTCAGCCCCAGCATTTT
abundance: few; j_gene: TRBJ1-6; d_gene: TRBD1; v_gene: TRBV6-1; CDR3aa: CASSRDSPPGSLHF; CDR3nt: TGTGCCAGCAGTCGGGACAGCCCGCCAGGGTCCCTCCACTTT
abundance: .; j_gene: TRBJ2-7; d_gene: TRBD1; v_gene: TRBV19; CDR3aa: CASRATGTGVYEQYF; CDR3nt: TGTGCCAGTAGGGCCACCGGGACAGGGGTTTACGAGCAGTACTTC
abundance: few; j_gene: TRBJ1-5; d_gene: .; v_gene: TRBV15; CDR3aa: CATSRDRTRLGNQPQHF; CDR3nt: TGTGCCACCAGCAGAGATCGGACTCGCTTAGGCAATCAGCCCCAGCATTTT
abundance: once; j_gene: TRBJ2-1; d_gene: TRBD2; v_gene: TRBV4-1; CDR3aa: CASSQRSGGALEQFF; CDR3nt: TGCGCCAGCAGCCAACGTAGCGGGGGGGCCCTTGAGCAGTTCTTC
abundance: .; j_gene: TRBJ2-3; d_gene: .; v_gene: TRBV19; CDR3aa: CASTYADTQYF; CDR3nt: TGTGCCAGTACCTATGCAGATACGCAGTATTTT
abundance: few; j_gene: TRBJ2-2; d_gene: .; v_gene: TRBV27; CDR3aa: CASSFRASGELFF; CDR3nt: TGTGCCAGCAGTTTCCGTGCATCCGGGGAGCTGTTTTTT
abundance: .; j_gene: TRBJ2-5; d_gene: .; v_gene: TRBV7-8; CDR3aa: CASSSSDYVNQETQYF; CDR3nt: TGTGCCAGCAGCTCCTCGGACTACGTAAACCAAGAGACCCAGTACTTC
abundance: .; j_gene: TRBJ2-3; d_gene: TRBD2; v_gene: TRBV14; CDR3aa: CASSRGTSGGIGTDTQYF; CDR3nt: TGTGCCAGCAGCCGTGGGACTAGCGGGGGAATCGGTACAGATACGCAGTATTTT
abundance: few; j_gene: TRBJ1-4; d_gene: TRBD1; v_gene: TRBV27; CDR3aa: CASRSTGANEKLFF; CDR3nt: TGTGCCAGCAGATCTACAGGGGCGAATGAAAAACTGTTTTTT